This TCR beta chain comes out of a study of blood T cell repertoires in COVID-19. The table came from immunoSEQ multiplex PCR; TCRdb's copy has only in-frame clones and leaves some out. The table records about 170,000 clones, roughly 93% of them present only once. The CDR3 spans 14 residues. CDR1 KGHSH and CDR2 LQKENI come from the germline V gene. V was clipped by 0 bases and J by 8 bases, with 10 bases between them. The chain couples TRBV18 to TRBJ1-4; possible D gene TRBD1, 5 bases. The clonotype was recovered from a man between 18 and 35 years old with COVID-19, enrolled during active disease. Sample: peripheral blood. The CDR3 here is CASSPPTVGEKLFF. CDR3 coding DNA: TGTGCCAGCTCACCACCGACAGTTGGAGAAAAACTGTTTTTT.